The 28 T cell receptor beta chains below come from one sample, sequenced in a study of blood T cell repertoires in COVID-19. The table came from immunoSEQ multiplex PCR; TCRdb's copy has only in-frame clones and leaves some out. The data contain some 260,000 clones, approximately 89% of them singletons. The specimen sequenced was peripheral blood. The origin of the receptors is a woman in her 70s with COVID-19, enrolled during active disease.

The chain couples TRBV7-2 to TRBJ2-7, with a possible D match to TRBD1 (5 bases). V was clipped by 2 bases and J by 1 base, with 12 bases between them. CDR3 size: 15 residues. Per the germline V gene, CDR1 is SGHTA and CDR2 is FQGNSA. CDR3 region: CASSLHFTGSYEQYF. DNA for the CDR3: TGTGCCAGCAGCTTACACTTTACAGGTTCCTACGAGCAGTACTTC. The variable domain in full, with the rest retrieved from reference TRBV7-2 and TRBJ2-7, is GAGVSQSPSNKVTEKGKDVELRCDPISGHTALYWYRQSLGQGLEFLIYFQGNSAPDKSGLPSDRFSAERTGGSVSTLTIQRTQQEDSAVYLCASSLHFTGSYEQYFGPGTRLTVT.

The chain couples TRBV9 to TRBJ2-2, with 9 bases identical to TRBD1. The trim removed 0 bases at V and 0 bases at J, leaving 6 bases unmatched. The CDR3 totals 18 residues. Germline lookup yields CDR1 SGDLS and CDR2 YYNGEE. The CDR3 reads CASSVATGGFANTGELFF. CDR3 nucleotides: TGTGCCAGCAGCGTAGCGACAGGGGGTTTCGCGAACACCGGGGAGCTGTTTTTT.

This clone was counted only a few times. The V and J genes are TRBV10-3 and TRBJ1-2, with D hard to call. CDR1 ENHRY and CDR2 SYGVKD come from the germline V gene. The V end was cut by 0 bases, the J end by 0 bases, with 11 bases between. The CDR3 has 16 residues. CDR3 coding DNA: TGTGCCATCAGTGAGTCCGGACTGAGAGCTAACTATGGCTACACCTTC. Protein product: CAISESGLRANYGYTF.

There are a few counts of this clone. The CDR3 protein is CASSTRQGPYEQYF. In DNA, the CDR3 is TGTGCCAGCAGTACGCGACAGGGCCCGTACGAGCAGTACTTC. V and J are TRBV28 and TRBJ2-7, with 7 bases lining up with TRBD1. The CDR3 is 14 residues long. Germline trimming cut 5 bases from V and 4 bases from J; bases unmatched to any gene: 8. Germline V gene sequence: CDR1 MDHEN, CDR2 SYDVKM.

Worth noting for this clone: At the DNA level, this CDR3 is encoded by other sequences in the same sample as well. The genes are TRBV7-9 and TRBJ2-7; 8 positions match TRBD2. The CDR3 totals 12 residues. V lost 5 bases and J lost 4; bases outside the gene matches: 1. The V gene's germline CDR1 is SEHNR and CDR2 FQNEAQ (reference sequence). CDR3 residues: CASSREGYEQYF. Here the CDR3 DNA reads TGTGCCAGCAGCCGGGAGGGGTACGAGCAGTACTTC. The full variable domain, rest sourced from reference TRBV7-9 and TRBJ2-7, is DTGVSQNPRHKITKRGQNVTFRCDPISEHNRLYWYRQTLGQGPEFLTYFQNEAQLEKSRLLSDRFSAERPKGSFSTLEIQRTEQGDSAMYLCASSREGYEQYFGPGTRLTVT.

J is TRBJ1-3 and V is TRBV9; 7 bases line up with TRBD1. Germline CDR1 reads SGDLS; CDR2 reads YYNGEE. The CDR3 runs to 13 residues. J lost 3 bases, V lost 4 bases, and 1 base had no gene match. The CDR3 nucleotides read TGTGCCAGCAGCCCAGGGGGTGGAAACACCATATATTTT. Translation: CASSPGGGNTIYF.

The V call is TRBV19, the J call TRBJ1-5, with 8 bases aligning to TRBD1. V shed 10 bases, J shed 11 bases, and the junction held 10 bases outside the gene matches. Per germline, CDR1 LNHDA and CDR2 SQIVND (reference sequence). This CDR3 region has 12 residues. The CDR3 loop is CATRDRSQSQHF. The CDR3 DNA reads as TGTGCCACCAGGGACAGGTCTCAATCCCAGCATTTT.

The rearrangement links TRBV5-1 to TRBJ1-2, with D unresolved. The CDR3 covers 14 residues. V lost 0 bases to trimming and J lost 5 bases, with 11 bases between them. The V gene's germline CDR1 is SGHRS and CDR2 YFSETQ. CDR3 DNA sequence: TGCGCCAGCAGCTTGGAGTTGGCAGAATATGGCTACACCTTC. Protein product: CASSLELAEYGYTF.

This clone showed up just a few times. The chain joins TRBV7-9 to TRBJ2-1; 11 nucleotides agree with TRBD2. V dropped 2 bases and J dropped 7; count of bases not matched to a gene: 7. This CDR3 has 16 amino acids. CDR1 and CDR2 from the germline V gene are SEHNR and FQNEAQ (reference sequence). Here the CDR3 reads CASSLSVAGGGNEQFF. The CDR3 DNA is TGTGCCAGCAGCTTATCGGTAGCGGGAGGGGGAAATGAGCAGTTCTTC.

The V call is TRBV30, the J call TRBJ2-5, with 9 bases identical to TRBD1. J gave up 5 bases and V 5 bases, and 12 bases lay outside the gene matches. CDR3 length: 15 amino acids. Germline CDR1 GTSNPN, CDR2 SVGIG (reference sequence). The chain's CDR3 is CAWGTGQGKRETQYF. Here the CDR3 DNA reads TGTGCCTGGGGAACCGGACAGGGGAAAAGGGAGACCCAGTACTTC.

The rearrangement uses TRBV12-3 or TRBV12-4 and TRBJ2-3; 13 bases are a match to TRBD2. This CDR3 comprises 13 residues. Trimming at V came to 10 bases and at J to 8 bases, leaving 6 bases not matched to a gene. CDR3 bases: TGTGCCATACTAGCGGGAGGGCTGGGTACGCAGTATTTT. Residues: CAILAGGLGTQYF.

The chain links TRBV11-2 to TRBJ1-2; TRBD1 matches 9 bases. This CDR3 is 15 amino acids long. In germline, CDR1 is SGHAT, CDR2 FQNNGV. The trim removed 2 bases at V and 1 base at J, leaving 2 bases unmatched. The CDR3 spells CASSLQGQGNYGYTF. CDR3 bases: TGTGCCAGCAGCTTACAGGGACAGGGTAACTATGGCTACACCTTC.

The gene calls are TRBV15 and TRBJ1-2, with 9 bases lining up with TRBD1. V lost 0 bases and J lost 1; bases outside the gene matches: 12. Germline CDR1 and CDR2: LNHNV and YYDKDF (reference sequence). The CDR3 is made up of 19 amino acids. CDR3 amino acids: CATSRDLPGQGAFNYGYTF. As DNA, the CDR3 is TGTGCCACCAGCAGAGATCTGCCGGGACAGGGCGCTTTTAACTATGGCTACACCTTC.

The V call is TRBV5-1, the J call TRBJ1-3; D unresolved. Trimming left V 4 bases short and J 0 bases short, with 8 bases between. This CDR3 contains 14 residues. CDR1 SGHRS and CDR2 YFSETQ come from the germline V gene. The CDR3 DNA follows: TGCGCCAGCAGCCTGACTTTCTCTGGAAACACCATATATTTT. Its protein is CASSLTFSGNTIYF.

The J gene is TRBJ1-2, the V gene TRBV19; 7 bases are a match to TRBD1. V gave up 6 bases and J gave up 3 bases; unmatched junction bases: 4. The germline gives CDR1 LNHDA, CDR2 SQIVND (reference sequence). The CDR3 is 13 residues long. CDR3 DNA: TGTGCCAGTAGCATAACAGGGGACTATGGCTACACCTTC. This sequence encodes CASSITGDYGYTF. Drawing the rest from reference TRBV19 and TRBJ1-2, the complete variable domain is DGGITQSPKYLFRKEGQNVTLSCEQNLNHDAMYWYRQDPGQGLRLIYYSQIVNDFQKGDIAEGYSVSREKKESFPLTVTSAQKNPTAFYLCASSITGDYGYTFGSGTRLTVV.

The chain links TRBV7-3 to TRBJ2-1, with 13 bases identical to TRBD2. Germline V gene sequence: CDR1 SGHTA, CDR2 FQGTGA. This CDR3 spans 15 amino acids. The V gene end was trimmed by 5 bases and the J gene end by 6 bases; junction bases not matched to a gene: 4. The CDR3 sequence: CASSLRLAGGNEQFF. DNA for the CDR3: TGTGCCAGCAGCCTGAGACTAGCGGGAGGCAATGAGCAGTTCTTC.

The gene calls are TRBV29-1 and TRBJ2-3, with a possible D match to TRBD2 (6 bases). Germline-derived CDR1 and CDR2 are SQVTM and ANQGSEA. Trimming cost V 6 bases and J 4 bases, with 20 bases left between them. The CDR3 sequence is 15 residues long. The CDR3 sequence: CSVSSAGQLADTQYF. The CDR3, as DNA: TGCAGCGTCTCTTCAGCGGGCCAGTTGGCAGATACGCAGTATTTT.

The chain combines TRBV30 with TRBJ1-5; tentatively, D is TRBD1 (5 bases). Germline V gives CDR1 GTSNPN, CDR2 SVGIG (reference sequence). The V end lost 3 bases, the J end lost 2 bases, and 14 bases lay between the germline ends. CDR3 size: 15 residues. The CDR3 DNA reads TGTGCCTGGAGCCGACAGCTAGTTGGCAATCAGCCCCAGCATTTT. Translation gives CAWSRQLVGNQPQHF.

This clone showed up just once. V is TRBV4-2 and J is TRBJ1-1; 10 bases fit TRBD1. From germline, CDR1 is LGHNA and CDR2 YNFKEQ. This CDR3 contains 15 residues. V gave up 3 bases and J gave up 6 bases; unmatched junction bases: 7. This chain's CDR3 is CASSHIDRGRAEAFF. The DNA of the CDR3 is TGTGCCAGCAGCCATATAGACAGGGGGCGGGCTGAAGCTTTCTTT.

The rearrangement uses TRBV4-1 and TRBJ2-2, with D possibly TRBD1 on 5 matching bases. This CDR3 is 17 amino acids long. V was pared by 3 bases and J by 4 bases, with 18 bases between. CDR1 MGHRA and CDR2 YSYEKL come from the germline V gene. The CDR3 loop reads CASSQLDMGWVTGELFF. The CDR3 nucleotides read TGCGCCAGCAGCCAGCTGGACATGGGGTGGGTCACCGGGGAGCTGTTTTTT.

The rearrangement links TRBV18 to TRBJ1-2, with D uncertain. The ends were cut back, 2 bases at V and 3 bases at J, with 10 bases in the middle. CDR3 length: 14 residues. Germline values: CDR1 KGHSH, CDR2 LQKENI. The CDR3 loop is CASSPKETYYGYTF. The CDR3 nucleotides are TGTGCCAGCTCACCAAAGGAGACGTACTATGGCTACACCTTC.

In its sample, this clone was seen a few times. This chain joins TRBV15 and TRBJ2-7, with D unresolved. Germline V gene sequence: CDR1 LNHNV, CDR2 YYDKDF (reference sequence). The V gene lost 0 bases and the J gene lost 2 bases, with 8 bases spanning the gap. The CDR3 length is 14 residues. The chain's CDR3 is CATSRDPIAYEQYF. The CDR3 DNA reads as TGTGCCACCAGCAGAGATCCCATAGCCTACGAGCAGTACTTC. Looking up the rest from reference TRBV15 and TRBJ2-7 gives the full variable domain: DAMVIQNPRYQVTQFGKPVTLSCSQTLNHNVMYWYQQKSSQAPKLLFHYYDKDFNNEADTPDNFQSRRPNTSFCFLDIRSPGLGDTAMYLCATSRDPIAYEQYFGPGTRLTVT.

J is TRBJ1-5 and V is TRBV6-5; 10 nucleotides agree with TRBD1. The CDR3 consists of 13 residues. V lost 6 bases to trimming and J lost 9 bases; unmatched junction nucleotides: 5. In germline, CDR1 is MNHEY, CDR2 SVGAGI. This chain's CDR3 is CASRRQGALPQHF. The CDR3 DNA sequence: TGTGCCAGCAGACGACAGGGGGCCCTGCCCCAGCATTTT.

This clone was recorded only once. The rearrangement links TRBV5-6 to TRBJ2-2; D may be TRBD2 (6 bases). CDR1 is SGHDT, CDR2 YYEEEE, per germline. CDR3 length equals 16 residues. V lost 0 bases, J lost 6 bases, and 15 bases lay in between. CDR3 DNA sequence: TGTGCCAGCAGCTTGGGTGTCGGGGGTTCCTCCGGGGAGCTGTTTTTT. Protein product: CASSLGVGGSSGELFF.

DNA for the CDR3: TGTGCCAGCAGCCCTTCGACGGGTAATGAGCAGTTCTTC. This gives the protein CASSPSTGNEQFF. The chain uses TRBV7-2 and TRBJ2-1; no reliable D call. There are 13 residues in the CDR3. In germline, CDR1 is SGHTA, CDR2 FQGNSA. V gave up 5 bases and J gave up 7 bases, with 12 bases separating them.

The CDR3 sequence: CASSQPGLAGSREQFF. The CDR3 region has the DNA TGTGCCAGCAGTCAACCGGGACTAGCGGGTTCGCGGGAGCAGTTCTTC. This chain joins TRBV6-2 or TRBV6-3 and TRBJ2-1; 12 bases map to TRBD2. J gave up 10 bases and V 5 bases, and 12 bases lay outside the gene matches. This CDR3 region has 16 residues. Germline CDR1 reads MNHEY; CDR2 reads SVGEGT.

J is TRBJ2-1 and V is TRBV19, with 10 nucleotides matching TRBD2. Per germline, CDR1 LNHDA and CDR2 SQIVND (reference sequence). The CDR3 consists of 14 residues. The J segment lost 4 bases and the V segment lost 5 bases, leaving 2 bases of the junction unmatched. CDR3 DNA: TGTGCCAGTAGTGGACTAGCGGATTACAATGAGCAGTTCTTC. Its protein product is CASSGLADYNEQFF. The whole variable domain, filled in from reference TRBV19 and TRBJ2-1, reads DGGITQSPKYLFRKEGQNVTLSCEQNLNHDAMYWYRQDPGQGLRLIYYSQIVNDFQKGDIAEGYSVSREKKESFPLTVTSAQKNPTAFYLCASSGLADYNEQFFGPGTRLTVL.

The rearrangement uses TRBV28 and TRBJ1-1; D might be TRBD1 (6 bases). Trimming removed 6 bases at V and 10 bases at J, with 18 bases between. CDR3 length: 13 residues. Germline CDR1 is MDHEN and CDR2 is SYDVKM. CDR3 region: CASSLGQTFRAFF. CDR3 bases: TGTGCCAGCAGCCTCGGACAGACCTTTAGAGCTTTCTTT.